These T cell receptor beta chains were read from a single sample in a study of CD8+CD57+ T cells in acquired aplastic anemia. TCRdb called the reads again in MiXCR, with one record for every CDR3 protein. The table records about 210,000 distinct CDR3 sequences, approximately 60% of them present only once. Sequencing input: sorted CD4+, CD8+, or CD8+CD57+ T cells (not recorded which) from PBMCs. All receptors derive from a human donor in good health. Both conserved end residues are part of each CDR3. Fields, in order: J gene, clone size, D gene, V gene, CDR3 DNA, CDR3 protein. The D gene is left open where the match is weak. The listing skips clone size in some rows; elsewhere it reads once, few, many or a size class.

>TRBJ2-7|many|-|TRBV6-5
TGTGCCAGCAGTTACTCGGTAATAGGTCTTGACGAGCAGTACTTC
CASSYSVIGLDEQYF
>TRBJ1-1|many|TRBD1|TRBV7-8
TGTGCCAGCAGCTCGGGACAGGGGGCAATTGGGACTGAAGCTTTCTTT
CASSSGQGAIGTEAFF
>TRBJ2-1|-|TRBD2|TRBV2
TGTGCCAGCAGCCCGGGGGGACTAGTAAACAATGAGCAGTTCTTC
CASSPGGLVNNEQFF
>TRBJ2-7|many|-|TRBV5-1
TGCGCCAGCAGCTCTGGACACACCTACGAGCAGTACTTC
CASSSGHTYEQYF
>TRBJ1-1|few|-|TRBV28
TGTGCCAGCAGTTTCTCTTCTGACACTGAAGCTTTCTTT
CASSFSSDTEAFF
>TRBJ2-1|-|-|TRBV7-3
TGTGCCAGCAGCGACCACCGGGCCGAGCAGTTCTTC
CASSDHRAEQFF
>TRBJ1-5|few|-|TRBV11-2
TGTGCCAGCAGCTTCGTGGGGAAAGGCAATCAGCCCCAGCATTTT
CASSFVGKGNQPQHF
>TRBJ2-7|-|TRBD2|TRBV29-1
TGCAGCGTTGCGGGAAGCGGGGGGGCCAGCCCCTACGAGCAGTACTTC
CSVAGSGGASPYEQYF
>TRBJ1-1|many|TRBD1|TRBV6-5
TGTGCCAGCAGTTACCGACAGGGGATGGCCACTGAAGCTTTCTTT
CASSYRQGMATEAFF
>TRBJ2-7|few|-|TRBV7-9
TGTGCCAGCAGCTTAGGGAACCCCTACGAGCAGTACTTC
CASSLGNPYEQYF
>TRBJ2-1|-|-|TRBV5-4
TGTGCCAGCAGCTCCGACGGGACGGCGGGATACCCCTACAATGAGCAGTTCTTC
CASSSDGTAGYPYNEQFF
>TRBJ2-3|-|-|TRBV20-1
TGCAGTGCTAGAGGGGGACAACCCACAGATACGCAGTATTTT
CSARGGQPTDTQYF
>TRBJ1-1|once|-|TRBV10-3
TGTGCCATCAGTGACTTCAACAGAGCAGGTGAAGCTTTCTTT
CAISDFNRAGEAFF
>TRBJ2-1|few|-|TRBV24-1
TGTGCCACCAGTGACTCCACCCCGGGACAACTCAATGAGCAGTTCTTC
CATSDSTPGQLNEQFF
>TRBJ2-1|many|-|TRBV9
TGTGCCAGCAGCCAAGATCGAACTACCTGGGGGTCTGGTGAGCAGTTCTTC
CASSQDRTTWGSGEQFF
>TRBJ2-1|-|TRBD2|TRBV7-8
TGTGCCAGCAGCCTCTTAGCGGGGAGCTCCTACAATGAGCAGTTCTTC
CASSLLAGSSYNEQFF
>TRBJ1-4|-|TRBD1|TRBV29-1
TGCAGCGCCACAGGGGGGACTAATGAAAAACTGTTTTTT
CSATGGTNEKLFF
>TRBJ1-2|-|-|TRBV12-3/TRBV12-4
TGTGCCAGCAGTTTACAACAGGGTGGCAACTATGGCTACACCTTC
CASSLQQGGNYGYTF
>TRBJ1-4|many|-|TRBV19
TGTGCCAGTAGTAGTAGCCCAGGTGTAACTAATGAAAAACTGTTTTTT
CASSSSPGVTNEKLFF
>TRBJ2-1|few|TRBD2|TRBV27
TGTGCCAGCAGTTTAGTGGGAGGGACTGAGCAGTTCTTC
CASSLVGGTEQFF
>TRBJ1-2|many|TRBD1|TRBV4-3
TGCGCCAGCAGCCGTCGGACAGGGGACTATGGCTACACCTTC
CASSRRTGDYGYTF
>TRBJ2-1|many|TRBD2|TRBV6-4
TGTGCCAGCAGTGACTCGGGACTAGCCAAAGGTGATGAGCAGTTCTTC
CASSDSGLAKGDEQFF
>TRBJ2-1|-|TRBD2|TRBV12-3/TRBV12-4
TGTGCCAGCAGTGGGGGACTAGCGGGGGATGGGGAGCAGTTCTTC
CASSGGLAGDGEQFF
>TRBJ2-1|many|-|TRBV12-3/TRBV12-4
TGTGCCAGCAGTTTAGGATACTACAATGAGCAGTTCTTC
CASSLGYYNEQFF
>TRBJ2-2|-|TRBD1|TRBV2
TGTGCCAGCAGTACAGGGGGGCACACCGGGGAGCTGTTTTTT
CASSTGGHTGELFF
>TRBJ2-3|once|-|TRBV7-9
TGTGCCAGCAGCTTGAACGGGGCGCGAGATACGCAGTATTTT
CASSLNGARDTQYF
>TRBJ1-1|-|-|TRBV9
TGTGCCAGCAGCGTAGGTGGGGGGACGAACACTGAAGCTTTCTTT
CASSVGGGTNTEAFF
>TRBJ1-2|-|-|TRBV7-3
TGTGCCAGCAGCGCGAATATGCTGGACTATGGCTACACCTTC
CASSANMLDYGYTF
>TRBJ2-7|-|-|TRBV7-9
TGTGCCAGCAGCGTTACTGGAGCTGGCGAGCAGTACTTC
CASSVTGAGEQYF
>TRBJ1-2|-|-|TRBV7-9
TGTGCCAGCAGCTTCCTGACAGGAGAGTATGGCTACACCTTC
CASSFLTGEYGYTF
>TRBJ2-7|many|TRBD1|TRBV6-2/TRBV6-3
TGTGCCAGCAGAACCTTCGAGACAGGGGTCGAGCAGTACTTC
CASRTFETGVEQYF
>TRBJ2-7|once|-|TRBV5-6
TGTGCCAGCAGCTTACGCCCGGTGGTGCGTGAGCAGTACTTC
CASSLRPVVREQYF
>TRBJ2-7|-|-|TRBV15
TGTGCCACCAGCAGAGACCCTAGCTCGGGCGAGCAGTACTTC
CATSRDPSSGEQYF
>TRBJ1-1|-|-|TRBV12-3/TRBV12-4
TGTGCCAGCAGTTTAATGGGTGAAGCTTTCTTT
CASSLMGEAFF
>TRBJ1-1|-|-|TRBV19
TGTGCCAGTAGATCCAGGACCGCCAACACTGAAGCTTTCTTT
CASRSRTANTEAFF
>TRBJ1-2|-|-|TRBV20-1
TGCAGTGCCATTGGCAGGGTGACCTACGGCTATACCTTC
CSAIGRVTYGYTF
>TRBJ2-3|once|-|TRBV20-1
TGCAGTGCTAGAGAGGCTAACCCGATCCAATACACAGATACGCAGTATTTT
CSAREANPIQYTDTQYF
>TRBJ2-7|-|-|TRBV5-8
TGTGCCAGCAGCTTGGCAGTAAACCCTCCCTACGAGCAGTACTTC
CASSLAVNPPYEQYF
>TRBJ2-1|-|TRBD2|TRBV2
TGTGCCAGCAGCGAACTAGCGGGGGGTGACTCCTACAATGAGCAGTTCTTC
CASSELAGGDSYNEQFF
>TRBJ1-1|many|-|TRBV27
TGTGCCAGCAGTTCCTACAATGAAGCTTTCTTT
CASSSYNEAFF
>TRBJ2-5|once|TRBD2|TRBV9
TGTGCCAGCAGCCAAGATCAGGATTTAGCGGGAGAGACCCAGTACTTC
CASSQDQDLAGETQYF
>TRBJ2-1|-|TRBD2|TRBV7-9
TGTGCCAGCAGCTTAATACCGAGCGGGATCACTTACAATGAGCAGTTCTTC
CASSLIPSGITYNEQFF
>TRBJ1-1|-|TRBD1|TRBV7-8
TGTGCCAGCACAAGGGACACAGGGGGCTCTGAAGCTTTCTTT
CASTRDTGGSEAFF
>TRBJ2-7|-|-|TRBV5-6
TGTGCCAGCAGCACGGGAGCCGGGGCATACAACGAGCAGTACTTC
CASSTGAGAYNEQYF
>TRBJ1-5|-|-|TRBV6-5
TGTGCCAGCGAAGACTCCTGGGCAGGGAATAGCAATCAGCCCCAGCATTTT
CASEDSWAGNSNQPQHF
>TRBJ2-3|-|-|TRBV20-1
TGCAGTGCTAGGCGGAGTGGCGGGACAGATACGCAGTATTTT
CSARRSGGTDTQYF
>TRBJ2-7|-|-|TRBV7-9
TGTGCCAGCAGCACTAGTGGCACTTCCTACGAGCAGTACTTC
CASSTSGTSYEQYF
>TRBJ1-1|many|-|TRBV2
TGTGCCAGCAGTGAAGTTTCTGACCCTGAAGCTTTCTTT
CASSEVSDPEAFF
>TRBJ2-1|once|-|TRBV2
TGTGCCAGCAGGTCCGTAGGAGCCCAATTCAATGAGCAGTTCTTC
CASRSVGAQFNEQFF
>TRBJ2-3|-|-|TRBV7-8
TGTGCCAGCAGCCGGACTGCAGGAGCGGATTATACGCAGTATTTT
CASSRTAGADYTQYF
>TRBJ2-1|-|-|TRBV7-3
TGTGCCAGCAGCTTAAATTCAGGTTCGAATGAGCAGTTCTTC
CASSLNSGSNEQFF
>TRBJ2-7|-|TRBD1|TRBV15
TGTGCCACCAGCACACCGGGACAGGGTCTCGAGCAGTACTTC
CATSTPGQGLEQYF
>TRBJ1-2|many|TRBD1|TRBV7-3
TGTGCCAGCAGCTTACCCGGGACAGGGGTTTATGGCTACACCTTC
CASSLPGTGVYGYTF
>TRBJ1-1|-|TRBD1|TRBV7-2
TGTGCCAGCACCGAACGACAGGGGACTGAAGCTTTCTTT
CASTERQGTEAFF
>TRBJ2-7|-|-|TRBV7-6
TGTGCCAGCAGCCCTGCCGCAGGAGGGGGTTACGAGCAGTACTTC
CASSPAAGGGYEQYF
>TRBJ2-5|once|TRBD2|TRBV7-3
TGTGCCAGCAGCCCGGGGACTAGCGGGATGTTAGAGACCCAGTACTTC
CASSPGTSGMLETQYF
>TRBJ1-2|many|TRBD1|TRBV6-5
TGTGCCAGCAGTTTGACAGGGGGCGACAACTATGGCTACACCTTC
CASSLTGGDNYGYTF